A selection of T cell receptor beta chains follows, all from one sample in a study of T cells after posttransplantation cyclophosphamide. Here immunoSEQ multiplex PCR was the method, and the copy in TCRdb shows in-frame clones only, minus some. The repertoire holds 21,000 or so clones, around 86% seen once, with roughly 2.2% in the top ten. Sequencing used PBMCs, obtained around 53 weeks after allogeneic stem cell transplant with calcineurin inhibitor and methotrexate. The source is a female patient in her thirties or forties who received an allogeneic stem cell transplant from an unrelated donor, was CMV-positive, and had acute and chronic GVHD. Some T cells may have come from the graft donor. Each CDR3 is given with its conserved first and last residue. Each record gives: J gene, D gene, V gene, clone size, CDR3 protein, CDR3 DNA. A D gene is named only where the DNA matches it firmly. Rows may omit the clone size; those that give it use once, few, many or a size class.

j_call: TRBJ2-7; d_call: .; v_call: TRBV6-5; clone_size: few; cdr3_aa: CASSLWSGYEQYF; cdr3_nt: TGTGCCAGCAGCCTGTGGTCGGGCTACGAGCAGTACTTC
j_call: TRBJ1-2; d_call: .; v_call: TRBV19; clone_size: few; cdr3_aa: CASRVAGRPPGTHNYGYTF; cdr3_nt: TGTGCCAGTCGGGTCGCTGGTCGGCCGCCTGGAACCCATAACTATGGCTACACCTTC
j_call: TRBJ1-5; d_call: TRBD1; v_call: TRBV10-1; clone_size: few; cdr3_aa: CASSEEDRGGNQPQHF; cdr3_nt: TGCGCCAGCAGTGAGGAGGACAGGGGAGGCAATCAGCCCCAGCATTTT
j_call: TRBJ1-4; d_call: .; v_call: TRBV19; clone_size: .; cdr3_aa: CAPQEGGEKLFF; cdr3_nt: TGTGCCCCCCAAGAGGGCGGTGAAAAACTGTTTTTT
j_call: TRBJ2-3; d_call: TRBD2; v_call: TRBV7-2; clone_size: .; cdr3_aa: CASSFGGGSTDTQYF; cdr3_nt: TGTGCCAGCAGCTTTGGGGGGGGAAGCACAGATACGCAGTATTTT
j_call: TRBJ2-2; d_call: .; v_call: TRBV7-3; clone_size: .; cdr3_aa: CASRISSGGELFF; cdr3_nt: TGTGCCAGCCGAATAAGCTCGGGAGGGGAGCTGTTTTTT
j_call: TRBJ2-7; d_call: TRBD1; v_call: TRBV6-5; clone_size: .; cdr3_aa: CASSYSWGQTYEQYF; cdr3_nt: TGTGCCAGCAGTTACTCATGGGGACAGACCTACGAGCAGTACTTC
j_call: TRBJ1-2; d_call: .; v_call: TRBV7-9; clone_size: .; cdr3_aa: CASSLDSFGGYTF; cdr3_nt: TGTGCCAGCAGCTTAGACAGTTTCGGTGGCTACACCTTC
j_call: TRBJ2-2; d_call: .; v_call: TRBV15; clone_size: few; cdr3_aa: CATSRAPPGELFF; cdr3_nt: TGTGCCACCAGCAGAGCCCCTCCCGGGGAGCTGTTTTTT
j_call: TRBJ1-2; d_call: .; v_call: TRBV28; clone_size: .; cdr3_aa: CASSFGVGGFGYGYTF; cdr3_nt: TGTGCCAGCAGTTTCGGGGTGGGGGGATTCGGCTATGGCTACACCTTC
j_call: TRBJ2-1; d_call: .; v_call: TRBV6-8; clone_size: .; cdr3_aa: CASRESREGANEQFF; cdr3_nt: TGTGCCAGCAGGGAATCTAGGGAAGGGGCCAATGAGCAGTTCTTC
j_call: TRBJ2-5; d_call: TRBD2; v_call: TRBV7-2; clone_size: .; cdr3_aa: CASSLARLAGEFGETQYF; cdr3_nt: TGTGCCAGCAGCTTAGCTCGGTTAGCGGGAGAATTTGGAGAGACCCAGTACTTC
j_call: TRBJ2-7; d_call: .; v_call: TRBV11-2; clone_size: .; cdr3_aa: CASSLYSSYEQYF; cdr3_nt: TGTGCCAGCAGCTTATATAGCTCCTACGAGCAGTACTTC
j_call: TRBJ2-6; d_call: .; v_call: TRBV13; clone_size: .; cdr3_aa: CASSLEGDGANVLTF; cdr3_nt: TGTGCCAGCAGCTTAGAGGGGGATGGGGCCAACGTCCTGACTTTC
j_call: TRBJ1-2; d_call: .; v_call: TRBV11-2; clone_size: .; cdr3_aa: CASSTGYGYTF; cdr3_nt: TGTGCCAGCAGTACAGGCTATGGCTACACCTTC
j_call: TRBJ2-2; d_call: .; v_call: TRBV4-1; clone_size: .; cdr3_aa: CASSQVPGQMAGELFF; cdr3_nt: TGCGCCAGCAGCCAGGTCCCTGGACAGATGGCCGGGGAGCTGTTTTTT
j_call: TRBJ2-2; d_call: TRBD1; v_call: TRBV9; clone_size: .; cdr3_aa: CASSPRTGTLGGELFF; cdr3_nt: TGTGCCAGCAGCCCTCGGACAGGGACTCTTGGGGGGGAGCTGTTTTTT
j_call: TRBJ2-5; d_call: TRBD2; v_call: TRBV7-7; clone_size: .; cdr3_aa: CASSPGGGRLETQYF; cdr3_nt: TGTGCTAGCAGCCCGGGGGGTGGGAGGCTAGAGACCCAGTACTTC
j_call: TRBJ2-1; d_call: .; v_call: TRBV21-1; clone_size: .; cdr3_aa: CASSTWGYEQFF; cdr3_nt: TGTGCCAGCAGCACTTGGGGCTATGAGCAGTTCTTC
j_call: TRBJ2-7; d_call: .; v_call: TRBV5-1; clone_size: .; cdr3_aa: CASSPTPGDLSYEQYF; cdr3_nt: TGCGCCAGCAGCCCCACGCCGGGAGACCTATCCTACGAGCAGTACTTC
j_call: TRBJ2-1; d_call: TRBD2; v_call: TRBV11-2; clone_size: .; cdr3_aa: CASSFSGGAYNEQFF; cdr3_nt: TGTGCCAGCAGCTTTAGCGGGGGTGCCTACAATGAGCAGTTCTTC
j_call: TRBJ2-7; d_call: .; v_call: TRBV18; clone_size: .; cdr3_aa: CASSPELDSTYEQYF; cdr3_nt: TGTGCCAGCTCACCAGAATTGGACAGTACCTACGAGCAGTACTTC
j_call: TRBJ1-1; d_call: .; v_call: TRBV5-6; clone_size: .; cdr3_aa: CASSLLTANTEAFF; cdr3_nt: TGTGCCAGCAGCCTACTTACAGCGAACACTGAAGCTTTCTTT
j_call: TRBJ2-1; d_call: .; v_call: TRBV30; clone_size: .; cdr3_aa: CAWSHEGGSYNEQFF; cdr3_nt: TGTGCCTGGAGTCACGAAGGGGGCTCCTACAATGAGCAGTTCTTC
j_call: TRBJ2-7; d_call: .; v_call: TRBV21-1; clone_size: .; cdr3_aa: CASSHDPGQFTPDLSYEQYF; cdr3_nt: TGTGCCAGCAGCCACGACCCCGGACAGTTTACCCCCGATCTTTCCTACGAGCAGTACTTC
j_call: TRBJ1-2; d_call: .; v_call: TRBV30; clone_size: .; cdr3_aa: CAWSPPEAGYGYTF; cdr3_nt: TGTGCCTGGAGTCCTCCGGAGGCGGGCTATGGCTACACCTTC
j_call: TRBJ2-5; d_call: .; v_call: TRBV6-6; clone_size: .; cdr3_aa: CASSYSRQGKETQYF; cdr3_nt: TGTGCCAGCAGTTACTCGAGGCAGGGGAAAGAGACCCAGTACTTC
j_call: TRBJ1-3; d_call: TRBD1; v_call: TRBV25-1; clone_size: once; cdr3_aa: CASSDPDRGGWGNTIYF; cdr3_nt: TGTGCCAGCAGTGATCCGGACAGGGGAGGTTGGGGAAACACCATATATTTT
j_call: TRBJ1-2; d_call: .; v_call: TRBV10-3; clone_size: .; cdr3_aa: CAISGPSGYTF; cdr3_nt: TGTGCCATCAGTGGTCCCTCTGGCTACACCTTC
j_call: TRBJ1-2; d_call: .; v_call: TRBV19; clone_size: .; cdr3_aa: CASSIEPYFYGYTF; cdr3_nt: TGTGCCAGTAGTATAGAGCCGTACTTCTATGGCTACACCTTC
j_call: TRBJ1-2; d_call: TRBD1; v_call: TRBV30; clone_size: .; cdr3_aa: CAWGTGVGYTF; cdr3_nt: TGTGCCTGGGGGACAGGGGTAGGCTACACCTTC
j_call: TRBJ1-2; d_call: .; v_call: TRBV11-1; clone_size: .; cdr3_aa: CASSLDRVDGYTF; cdr3_nt: TGTGCCAGCAGCTTAGACAGGGTCGACGGCTACACCTTC
j_call: TRBJ1-2; d_call: .; v_call: TRBV15; clone_size: once; cdr3_aa: CATSSGTHYGYTF; cdr3_nt: TGTGCCACCAGCAGTGGGACTCACTATGGCTACACCTTC
j_call: TRBJ1-2; d_call: TRBD1; v_call: TRBV27; clone_size: .; cdr3_aa: CASSLTGGARKNYGYTF; cdr3_nt: TGTGCCAGCAGCTTGACAGGGGGCGCGCGTAAAAACTATGGCTACACCTTC
j_call: TRBJ2-3; d_call: TRBD2; v_call: TRBV6-6; clone_size: .; cdr3_aa: CASSLTSGGAITQYF; cdr3_nt: TGTGCCAGCAGTTTGACTAGCGGGGGGGCCATTACGCAGTATTTT
j_call: TRBJ1-5; d_call: TRBD1; v_call: TRBV2; clone_size: .; cdr3_aa: CASSARTGGDQPQHF; cdr3_nt: TGTGCCAGCAGCGCGAGGACAGGGGGGGATCAGCCCCAGCATTTT
j_call: TRBJ2-4; d_call: TRBD1; v_call: TRBV27; clone_size: .; cdr3_aa: CASSKGGTKNIQYF; cdr3_nt: TGTGCCAGCAGTAAAGGGGGCACCAAAAACATTCAGTACTTC
j_call: TRBJ2-1; d_call: .; v_call: TRBV19; clone_size: .; cdr3_aa: CASSMSGHEQFF; cdr3_nt: TGTGCCAGTAGTATGTCGGGTCATGAGCAGTTCTTC